The 6 T cell receptor beta chains below come from one sample, sequenced in a study of blood T cells in healthy people across ages (dated by TCRdb to the mid-2010s). The library was generated by 5' RACE. A second PCR of about 6 to 12 cycles was performed with a sample-barcoded 5' primer and a J-beta primer mix. In TCRdb, the public reads were trimmed at Q25 with fastp and aligned with MiXCR, with productive beta chains retained. CDR3 protein sequences are deduplicated, and each keeps its most common genes and DNA. The sample contains fewer than 2 million distinct CDR3 sequences, around 40% of them found a single time. 23% of the sample goes to the ten largest clones. The sequenced sample consisted of blood. The receptors stem from a human donor in good health.

The chain recombines TRBV3-1 with TRBJ1-4, with TRBD1 matching over 7 bases. With 3 bases clipped from V and 5 bases from J, the junction kept 6 bases outside the gene matches. The CDR3 length is 15 residues. CDR1 and CDR2 (germline): LGHDT, YNNKEL (reference sequence). This CDR3 reads CASSQWDRRNEKLFF. Here the CDR3 DNA reads TGTGCCAGCAGCCAGTGGGACAGACGAAATGAAAAACTGTTTTTT.

This clonotype was detected a few times. This chain links TRBV5-5 with TRBJ2-1; unclear D gene. CDR1 is SGHKS and CDR2 is YYEKEE in the germline V gene (reference sequence). V was shortened by 9 bases and J by 10 bases, with 38 bases between the two germline ends. The CDR3 sequence is 19 residues long. CDR3 DNA sequence: TGTGCCAACCCAGATCGAAACGTATGTTGTCTGGCTCAAGGTGGGGAGCAGTTCTTC. Translation: CANPDRNVCCLAQGGEQFF.

V gene TRBV7-9 combines with J gene TRBJ2-4; D is unclear. The end of the DNA aligns better with TRBJ2-5, so the J call may be wrong. Per germline, CDR1 SEHNR and CDR2 FQNEAQ (reference sequence). The CDR3 has 14 residues. CDR3 region: CASSLSRSKETQYF. CDR3 nucleotides: TGTGCCAGCAGCTTATCTCGCAGTAAAGAGACCCAGTACTTC.

The V gene is TRBV29-1, the J gene TRBJ1-5; no definite D call. V was pared by 4 bases and J by 3 bases, with 10 bases between. The CDR3 spans 13 residues. In germline, CDR1 is SQVTM, CDR2 ANQGSEA. CDR3 DNA: TGCAGCGTTGTGGAACAGCACAATCAGCCCCAGCATTTT. Translating it yields CSVVEQHNQPQHF.

This clonotype was found a few times. The chain is built from TRBV12-3 or TRBV12-4 and TRBJ1-1, with D possibly TRBD1 on 5 matching bases. V lost 7 bases, J lost 4 bases, and 16 bases lay in between. This CDR3 contains 14 residues. Here the CDR3 reads CASTTREYGTEAFF. For the CDR3, the DNA is TGTGCCAGCACCACCAGGGAGTATGGCACTGAAGCTTTCTTT.

The V call is TRBV12-3 or TRBV12-4, the J call TRBJ1-2, with TRBD1 as a possible D gene (6 bases). V shed 6 bases and J shed 4 bases, with 15 bases lying between them. This CDR3 region has 14 residues. CDR3 sequence: CASSYRDTRYGYTF. CDR3 coding DNA: TGTGCCAGCAGCTATCGGGACACCCGCTATGGCTACACCTTC.